The entry below describes one T cell receptor (beta chain). This clone was counted between two and nine times. This clone's antigen is unknown. It has no much larger one-base neighbor in the sample; base qualities were not kept. CDR1 is given as SQVTM and CDR2 as ANQGSEA, both from the germline V gene. The V end loses 8 bases and the J end loses 6 bases, and a stretch of 20 bases separates them. Inclusive of the bounding cysteine and phenylalanine, the CDR3 is 14 residues long. Just the 42-base CDR3 DNA is kept, in frame starting at base 1. The time point label here, explained by the study, means: about four weeks on oral tofacitinib. The intended sense of this specimen's treatment or condition label: oral pan-JAK inhibitor, 5-10 mg twice daily. Lesional scalp punch biopsies and peripheral blood were collected from alopecia areata patients. After PBMCs were isolated by density centrifugation and stained for CD3, CD4 and CD8, a FACSAria was used to sort CD4+ and CD8+ T cells.

This entry comes from a study of CD8+ T cells in alopecia areata (dated by TCRdb to 2016 to 2019). Broadly, across the study: The treated patients, all with moderate-to-severe alopecia areata, were enrolled in an open-label pilot trial of oral tofacitinib given at 5 to 10 mg twice daily. Tofacitinib was given for 6 to 18 months, followed by 6 months of follow-up off drug to assess delayed response and recurrence. The SALT score, which quantifies the percentage of affected scalp surface area, was used to measure disease severity in treated patients. The study used high-throughput TCRbeta sequencing to examine T cell clonal expansion in alopecia areata, in both the C3H/HeJ mouse model and human patients. Scalp tissue and sorted CD4+ and CD8+ peripheral blood T cells from patchy and totalis/universalis alopecia areata patients and from healthy controls were covered by human TCRbeta sequencing. Biopsies were taken from tofacitinib-treated patients at baseline and at 4 and 24 weeks of treatment, and a later scalp biopsy was taken in several of the tofacitinib-treated patients. Scalp clonality was compared across normal scalp (n=4), patchy alopecia areata scalp (n=8), and alopecia totalis/universalis scalp (n=8). The RNA source kit depended on sample type: the PAXgene miRNA kit for fixed scalp, the miRNeasy kit for PBMCs, and the RNeasy kit for mouse skin. TCRbeta CDR3 regions were amplified by immunoSEQ multiplex PCR using 35 Vbeta forward and 13 Jbeta reverse primers. Overall results and qualifications from the work: Tofacitinib significantly lowered scalp clonality and the number of expanded CD8+ clones among the top 100 scalp clones. TCR sequences shared between patients were less clear than in mice, possibly partly because of HLA diversity in the patient population. Unlike mouse skin, where gammadelta T cells dominate, normal human skin contains resident alphabeta T cells that get sequenced too, which complicates analysis of the scalp TCR repertoire. Many expanded lesional clones persisted in scalp and blood during tofacitinib treatment, which may partly explain relapse after stopping treatment. Because the treated cohort was small and had just a single nonresponder, larger studies are needed to establish links between baseline CD8+ expansion and response. Compared with normal scalp, lesional scalp, particularly in alopecia totalis/universalis, had higher clonality and more expanded CD8+ clones, which suggests antigenic drive.

Library prep was done by the immunoSEQ multiplex PCR assay. To provide template for TCR sequencing, every sample had RNA extracted and reverse transcribed into cDNA. SuperScript III was used to make first-strand cDNA, primed with a 2:1 mix of oligo-dT and random hexamers. A synthetic immune receptor repertoire was used to gauge amplification bias, and whatever bias remained was removed computationally. The authors' analysis ran thus. Raw reads were preprocessed to remove errors, and CDR3 was defined according to IMGT conventions as the region from the conserved cysteine to phenylalanine. Clonality was calculated as 1 minus Shannon entropy normalized by log2 of the number of productive unique TCRs. Whether each scalp clone was CD4 or CD8 was inferred by checking scalp TCRbeta sequences against the CD4 and CD8 repertoires from sorted blood. Here the immuneACCESS table is served through TCRdb, limited to in-frame sequences with V and J called. Missing clones are a known gap in these copies; in checked studies unresolved V genes cover under half, and the rest lacks a known reason. V and J calls and clone size are copied from that table; D and trimming were computed from the DNA. The sample records about 140,000 clones, 70% to 90% of which are singletons. Approximately 13% of the sample is held by the ten biggest clonotypes.

This sample comprised CD8+ T cells sorted from blood, obtained at week 4, from a patient treated with tofacitinib. Here the chain combines TRBV29-1 and TRBJ2-1; TRBD2 is perhaps the D gene, given 5 matching bases. This TCR was sampled from a human donor with alopecia areata. CDR3 loop: CSPTLARVFNEQFF. The bases read TGCAGCCCCACCCTAGCCCGGGTCTTCAATGAGCAGTTCTTC.